The clone carrying this TCR beta chain was seen a few times. The data are from a study of T cell changes during pregnancy in multiple sclerosis. The CDR3 totals 13 residues. With 5 bases removed from V and 4 bases from J, the gap between germline ends came to 11 bases. Germline V gene sequence: CDR1 SEHNR, CDR2 FQNEAQ (reference sequence). Assay used: immunoSEQ multiplex PCR; TCRdb lists only in-frame clones, some missing. The sample holds around 71,000 clones; more than 90% are singletons and the top ten take roughly 1.2%. This chain uses TRBV7-9 with TRBJ1-1; tentatively, D is TRBD1 (6 bases). This TCR was recovered from a female donor with multiple sclerosis, enrolled in a pregnancy study. The sample in question was peripheral blood, obtained in the third trimester of pregnancy. CDR3 DNA: TGTGCCAGCAGCCCTAGGGGGGGCACTGAAGCTTTCTTT. It specifies CASSPRGGTEAFF.